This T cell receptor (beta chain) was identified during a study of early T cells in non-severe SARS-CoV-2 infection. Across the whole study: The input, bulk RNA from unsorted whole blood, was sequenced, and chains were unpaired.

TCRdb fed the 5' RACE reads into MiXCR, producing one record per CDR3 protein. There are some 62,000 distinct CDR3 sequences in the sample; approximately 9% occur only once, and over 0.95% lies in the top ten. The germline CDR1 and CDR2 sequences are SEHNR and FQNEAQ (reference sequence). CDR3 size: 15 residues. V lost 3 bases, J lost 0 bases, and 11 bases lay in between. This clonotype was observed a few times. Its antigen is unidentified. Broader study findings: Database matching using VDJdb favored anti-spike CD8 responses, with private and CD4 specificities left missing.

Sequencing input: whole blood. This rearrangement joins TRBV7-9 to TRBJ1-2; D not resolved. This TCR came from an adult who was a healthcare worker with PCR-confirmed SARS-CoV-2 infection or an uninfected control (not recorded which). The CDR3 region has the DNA TGTGCCAGCAGCTTTTCCATGACGTCTAACTATGGCTACACCTTC. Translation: CASSFSMTSNYGYTF.